The clone carrying this T cell receptor beta chain was seen only a few times. Trimming cost V 3 bases and J 8 bases, with 19 bases left between them. The CDR3 totals 15 residues. Germline assignment: CDR1 LNHDA and CDR2 SQIVND (reference sequence). The data were obtained in a study of T cells in Graves' hyperthyroidism and ophthalmopathy. Researchers amplified the TCR beta CDR3 regions from RNA transcripts. First-round RT-PCR targeting the TCR CDR3 was performed with the HTBI primer set. TCRdb reprocessed the multiplex PCR reads with MiXCR, giving one entry per CDR3 protein. Of over 700,000 distinct CDR3 sequences in the sample, about 19% were seen once.

This TCR derives from a woman between 45 and 60 years old with Graves' hyperthyroidism that later progressed to Graves' ophthalmopathy. The rearrangement links TRBV19 to TRBJ1-1; maybe TRBD1 (6 bases). The sequenced material came from blood. CDR3: CASSIFKTGAAEAFF. Written as DNA, the CDR3 is TGTGCCAGTAGTATCTTTAAGACGGGGGCAGCGGAAGCTTTCTTT.